One and the same sample provided the 15 T cell receptor beta chains below, sequenced in a study of CD8+ T cells in alopecia areata. Investigators isolated RNA and reverse transcribed it into cDNA to act as the sequencing template. Sequenced by immunoSEQ multiplex PCR; TCRdb stores in-frame clones only, minus some. The top ten clones hold roughly 25% of a sample with 90,000 to 130,000 clones, about 50% of them seen once. Specimen: NKG2D-low CD8+ T cells sorted from blood. The receptors derive from a human donor with alopecia areata.

V is TRBV2 and J is TRBJ2-3; D is unresolved. V dropped 1 base and J dropped 2 bases, with 7 bases sitting between them. Germline loops: CDR1 SNHLY, CDR2 FYNNEI. The CDR3 is 14 amino acids. The CDR3 here is CASSEVINTDTQYF. In DNA form, the CDR3 reads TGTGCCAGCAGTGAAGTTATCAACACAGATACGCAGTATTTT.

This sequence joins TRBV11-2 and TRBJ2-1; D perhaps matches TRBD1 (6 bases). This CDR3 spans 14 amino acids. Trimming left V 4 bases short and J 0 bases short, with 7 bases between. The germline V gene has CDR1 SGHAT and CDR2 FQNNGV. The CDR3 loop is CASSSTGSYNEQFF. The CDR3 DNA reads TGTGCCAGCAGCTCGACAGGCTCCTACAATGAGCAGTTCTTC.

V gene TRBV27 combines with J gene TRBJ2-1; D is unresolved. Germline CDR1 MNHEY, CDR2 SMNVEV (reference sequence). V lost 4 bases to trimming and J lost 4 bases, with 5 bases between them. CDR3 length: 12 residues. This CDR3 is CASSSGYNEQFF. The CDR3 nucleotides read TGTGCCAGCAGTTCAGGTTACAATGAGCAGTTCTTC.

In the case of this clone: The germline gene is not matched at one end of the junction; a read error may be the cause. V usage is TRBV19 and J usage is TRBJ1-5; TRBD1 aligns across 8 bases. The CDR3 sequence is 15 residues long. Germline-derived CDR1 and CDR2 are LNHDA and SQIVND (reference sequence). Here the CDR3 reads CASKYLPGGNQPQHF. The CDR3 DNA reads as TGTGCCAGTAAATACCTACCAGGGGGCAACCAGCCCCAGCATTTT.

This clone was counted ten times or more. The chain couples TRBV21-1 to TRBJ1-1. TRBV21-1 counts as a pseudogene. CDR3 length equals 16 residues. The DNA for the CDR3 is TGTGCCAGCAGCAAAGAGGTGGACAGACTAGGCACTGAAGCTTTCTTT. It yields the protein CASSKEVDRLGTEAFF.

CDR3 in DNA: TGTGCCAGCAGCCAACACCGGGACAGTGAAGCTTTCTTT. The encoded protein is CASSQHRDSEAFF. The gene calls are TRBV14 and TRBJ1-1; TRBD1 matches 7 bases. Germline V lookup: CDR1 SGHDN, CDR2 FVKESK. V lost 2 bases, J lost 7 bases, and 4 bases stayed unmatched. This CDR3 region has 13 residues.

V and J are TRBV29-1 and TRBJ2-7; 7 positions match TRBD1. V shed 6 bases, J shed 4 bases, and the junction held 9 bases outside the gene matches. Germline CDR1 is SQVTM and CDR2 is ANQGSEA. This CDR3 spans 13 amino acids. CDR3 sequence (DNA): TGCAGCGTGAGGGGGCGCGGTAGATACGAGCAGTACTTC. This sequence encodes CSVRGRGRYEQYF.

In the case of this clone: Additional DNA sequences in this sample encode the identical CDR3. The V gene is TRBV27, the J gene TRBJ2-3; the D is unclear. CDR3 length equals 11 residues. Trimming cost V 3 bases and J 5 bases, with 3 bases left between them. The germline CDR1 and CDR2 sequences are MNHEY and SMNVEV (reference sequence). The CDR3 sequence: CASSFGDTQYF. DNA of the CDR3: TGTGCCAGCAGTTTCGGAGATACGCAGTATTTT.

The chain joins TRBV4-1 to TRBJ1-1, with unresolved D. CDR1 MGHRA and CDR2 YSYEKL come from the germline V gene. V was clipped by 11 bases and J by 6 bases, with 13 bases between them. The CDR3 runs to 11 residues. The CDR3 sequence is CARRMAPEAFF. The CDR3 DNA is TGCGCCCGCCGCATGGCTCCTGAAGCTTTCTTT.

The chain combines TRBV6-5 with TRBJ2-5; D is undetermined. The CDR3 consists of 15 residues. Germline V gene data show CDR1 as MNHEY and CDR2 as SVGAGI. V gave up 2 bases and J gave up 2 bases, with 12 bases separating them. The CDR3 loop is CASSYPTNGQETQYF. CDR3 sequence (DNA): TGTGCCAGCAGTTACCCCACAAATGGACAAGAGACCCAGTACTTC.

The rearrangement links TRBV28 to TRBJ2-5, with D unclear. From germline, CDR1 is MDHEN and CDR2 SYDVKM. Trimming cost V 7 bases and J 5 bases, with 11 bases left between them. The CDR3 loop spans 12 amino acids. The CDR3 nucleotides are TGTGCCAGCACCGCGGACCGGGAGACCCAGTACTTC. It yields the protein CASTADRETQYF.

V and J are TRBV27 and TRBJ2-1; the D is unclear. The CDR3 spans 14 residues. The germline V and J ends were trimmed by 0 bases and 0 bases, with 3 bases remaining between them. Germline V lookup: CDR1 MNHEY, CDR2 SMNVEV (reference sequence). CDR3 region: CASSLSASYNEQFF. The CDR3 coding sequence is TGTGCCAGCAGTTTATCGGCCTCCTACAATGAGCAGTTCTTC.

The chain is built from TRBV6-6 and TRBJ1-1; D is unclear. Germline assignment: CDR1 MNHNY and CDR2 SVGAGI (reference sequence). The CDR3 totals 13 residues. Trimming removed 8 bases at V and 3 bases at J, with 13 bases between. CDR3 bases: TGTGCCAGCGCGGGCAGAGAATACACTGAAGCTTTCTTT. Amino acids: CASAGREYTEAFF.

The chain uses TRBV7-8 and TRBJ2-1; the match to TRBD1 covers 9 bases. The V gene's germline CDR1 is SGHVS and CDR2 FQNEAQ. The CDR3 has 17 residues. Trimming at V came to 5 bases and at J to 3 bases, leaving 11 bases not matched to a gene. The CDR3: CASSPRIGTGYYNEQFF. The CDR3 region has the DNA TGTGCCAGCAGCCCCCGAATCGGGACAGGGTACTACAATGAGCAGTTCTTC.

V and J are TRBV27 and TRBJ1-2, with TRBD1 matching 7 bases. Germline V gene sequence: CDR1 MNHEY, CDR2 SMNVEV (reference sequence). The V gene end was trimmed by 4 bases and the J gene end by 4 bases; junction bases not matched to a gene: 3. CDR3 length equals 13 residues. The CDR3: CASSSGTVYGYTF. CDR3 DNA sequence: TGTGCCAGCAGTTCCGGGACAGTCTATGGCTACACCTTC.